What follows is one TCR beta chain and its context. Its specificity is unknown. This sample is part of a study of cytomegalovirus exposure and HLA in healthy donors. Study-wide context: The approximately 130 validation repertoires and the approximately 630 first-cohort repertoires shared a platform, a later analysis reported. Study results and caveats: In vitro data verified a few CMV-associated chains as specific for CMV antigens.

This table comes from immunoSEQ multiplex PCR, and its TCRdb copy is limited to in-frame clones, with some not included. Of about 280,000 clones in the sample, approximately 90% were seen once. The specimen was PBMCs. The TCR comes from a woman aged 18-29 years in good health and CMV-seronegative.

The CDR3 is CAISGPDREEVRTYNEQFF. In DNA form, the CDR3 reads TGTGCCATCAGTGGACCGGACAGGGAAGAAGTTCGCACCTACAATGAGCAGTTCTTC. V usage is TRBV10-3 and J usage is TRBJ2-1; 8 bases are shared with TRBD1. Germline lookup yields CDR1 ENHRY and CDR2 SYGVKD. V was pared by 4 bases and J by 2 bases, with 16 bases of the junction left unmatched. The CDR3 runs to 19 residues.